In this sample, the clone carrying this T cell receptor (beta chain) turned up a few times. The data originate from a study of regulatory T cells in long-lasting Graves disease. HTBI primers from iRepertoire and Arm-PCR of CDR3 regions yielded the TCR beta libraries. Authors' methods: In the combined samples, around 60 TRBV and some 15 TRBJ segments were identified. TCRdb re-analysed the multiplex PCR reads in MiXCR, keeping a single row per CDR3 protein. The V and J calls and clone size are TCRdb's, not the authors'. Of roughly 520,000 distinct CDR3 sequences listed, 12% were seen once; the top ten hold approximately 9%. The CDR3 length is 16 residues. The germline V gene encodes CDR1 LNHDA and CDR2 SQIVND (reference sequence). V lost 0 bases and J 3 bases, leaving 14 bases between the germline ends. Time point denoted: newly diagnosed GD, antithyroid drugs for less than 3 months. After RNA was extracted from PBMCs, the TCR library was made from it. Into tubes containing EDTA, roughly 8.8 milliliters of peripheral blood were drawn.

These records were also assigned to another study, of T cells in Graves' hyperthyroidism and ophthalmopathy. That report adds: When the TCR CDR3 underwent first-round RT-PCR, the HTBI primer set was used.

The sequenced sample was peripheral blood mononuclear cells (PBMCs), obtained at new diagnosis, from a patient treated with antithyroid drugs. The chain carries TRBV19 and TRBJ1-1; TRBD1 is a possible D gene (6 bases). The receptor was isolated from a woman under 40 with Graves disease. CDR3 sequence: CASSIEGRGGDTEAFF. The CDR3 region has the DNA TGTGCCAGTAGTATAGAAGGCAGGGGAGGGGACACTGAAGCTTTCTTT.